The 10 T cell receptor beta chains below all came from one sample that was sequenced in a study of blood T cell repertoires in COVID-19. The repertoire was sequenced with immunoSEQ multiplex PCR; TCRdb's copy has only in-frame clones and lacks some. The sample holds roughly 160,000 clones, roughly 89% seen once. The sample comprised peripheral blood. The receptor source for this set is a woman between 65 and 79 years old with COVID-19, enrolled during active disease.

This chain links TRBV3-1 (or the pseudogene TRBV3-2) with TRBJ1-1; D might be TRBD1 (5 bases). With 1 base removed from V and 8 bases from J, the gap between germline ends came to 8 bases. The CDR3 is 12 amino acids. The germline V gene encodes CDR1 LGHDT and CDR2 YNNKEL (reference sequence). CDR3 bases: TGTGCCAGCAGCCAAGGCCGGGGGGAAGCTTTCTTT. This codes for CASSQGRGEAFF.

The DNA of the CDR3 is TGTGCCAGCAGCTTGGACAGGGTCTCAGATACGCAGTATTTT. Residues: CASSLDRVSDTQYF. The V call is TRBV5-6, the J call TRBJ2-3; tentative D call: TRBD1 (6 bases). Trimming removed 0 bases at V and 4 bases at J, with 9 bases between. The length of the CDR3 is 14 residues. Germline V lookup: CDR1 SGHDT, CDR2 YYEEEE.

Comments on this clone: The identical CDR3 is also encoded by other nucleotide sequences in the sample. The V and J genes are TRBV5-1 and TRBJ1-6, with a weak D call TRBD1 (5 bases). Trimming stripped 0 bases from V and 5 bases from J, with 6 bases between. The germline gives CDR1 SGHRS, CDR2 YFSETQ. There are 14 residues in the CDR3. This chain's CDR3 is CASSLGGDNSPLHF. The CDR3 nucleotides read TGCGCCAGCAGCTTGGGGGGGGATAATTCACCCCTCCACTTT.

In its sample, this clone was seen a few times. The V and J genes are TRBV5-1 and TRBJ2-7; the match to TRBD2 covers 8 bases. This CDR3 has 15 residues. Germline V CDR1 and CDR2: SGHRS, YFSETQ. V shed 2 bases, J shed 1 base, and the junction held 5 bases outside the gene matches. CDR3 nucleotide sequence: TGCGCCAGCAGCTTTGTTAGCGGGGAGTCCTACGAGCAGTACTTC. This codes for CASSFVSGESYEQYF. Full variable domain (outside the CDR3, taken from reference TRBV5-1 and TRBJ2-7): KAGVTQTPRYLIKTRGQQVTLSCSPISGHRSVSWYQQTPGQGLQFLFEYFSETQRNKGNFPGRFSGRQFSNSRSEMNVSTLELGDSALYLCASSFVSGESYEQYFGPGTRLTVT.

The CDR3 coding sequence is TGTGCCAGCAGTGAGGGCAGGGGAGGGATCAACTATGGCTACACCTTC. Protein product: CASSEGRGGINYGYTF. The chain employs TRBV2 and TRBJ1-2; D may be TRBD1 (6 bases). Germline-derived CDR1 and CDR2 are SNHLY and FYNNEI. The CDR3 is 16 amino acids. V dropped 3 bases and J dropped 2 bases, with 16 bases sitting between them.

The V gene is TRBV7-9, the J gene TRBJ2-7; 9 positions agree with TRBD1. There are 16 residues in the CDR3. Per the germline V gene, CDR1 is SEHNR and CDR2 is FQNEAQ (reference sequence). The V segment lost 5 bases and the J segment 3 bases; nucleotides outside the gene matches: 11. In DNA form, the CDR3 reads TGTGCCAGCAGCCCCTACGCGGGACAGGGTTTCTACGAGCAGTACTTC. It is translated as CASSPYAGQGFYEQYF.

The count of this clone is one. The V gene is TRBV15, the J gene TRBJ2-2; possible D gene TRBD1, 5 bases. V lost 0 bases, J lost 2 bases, and 10 bases lay in between. The germline CDR1 and CDR2 sequences are LNHNV and YYDKDF (reference sequence). The CDR3 covers 16 residues. The DNA for the CDR3 is TGTGCCACCAGCAGAGAAAGGGGATATAACACCGGGGAGCTGTTTTTT. It codes for CATSRERGYNTGELFF.

This clone was picked up a small number of times. This chain connects TRBV18 to TRBJ1-5; 7 bases map to TRBD1. Germline values: CDR1 KGHSH, CDR2 LQKENI. The CDR3 is made up of 16 amino acids. Germline trimming cut 2 bases from V and 3 bases from J; bases unmatched to any gene: 7. The CDR3 spells CASSPEGAKYNQPQHF. Here the CDR3 DNA reads TGTGCCAGCTCACCAGAGGGGGCGAAGTACAATCAGCCCCAGCATTTT.

This clone has more than one count but fewer than ten. V is TRBV3-1 (or the pseudogene TRBV3-2) and J is TRBJ1-5; D not resolved. The CDR3 loop spans 15 amino acids. V was trimmed by 2 bases and J by 0 bases, leaving 8 bases between them. CDR1 and CDR2 (germline): LGHDT, YNNKEL (reference sequence). The CDR3 DNA reads as TGTGCCAGCAGCCAAACAGCTCTTAGCAATCAGCCCCAGCATTTT. Translation: CASSQTALSNQPQHF.

This chain joins TRBV2 and TRBJ2-2; 7 nucleotides agree with TRBD2. The ends lost 3 bases at V and 4 bases at J; junction bases unmatched: 8. The CDR3 has 16 residues. Germline V gene data show CDR1 as SNHLY and CDR2 as FYNNEI. The CDR3 reads CASSDIYRGVTGELFF. The CDR3 DNA reads TGTGCCAGCAGTGATATATATCGGGGGGTCACCGGGGAGCTGTTTTTT.